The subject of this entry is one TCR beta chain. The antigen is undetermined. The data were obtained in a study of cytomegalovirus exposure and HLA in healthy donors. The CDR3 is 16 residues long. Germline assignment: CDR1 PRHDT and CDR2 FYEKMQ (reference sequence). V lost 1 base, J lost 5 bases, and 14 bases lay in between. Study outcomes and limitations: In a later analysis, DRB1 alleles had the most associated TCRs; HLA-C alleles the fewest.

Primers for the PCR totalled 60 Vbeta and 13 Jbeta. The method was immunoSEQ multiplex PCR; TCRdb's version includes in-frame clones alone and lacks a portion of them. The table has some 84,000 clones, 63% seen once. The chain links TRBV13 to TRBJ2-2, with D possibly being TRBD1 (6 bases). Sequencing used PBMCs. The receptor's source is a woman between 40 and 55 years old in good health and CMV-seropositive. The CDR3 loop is CASSLAGESGTGELFF. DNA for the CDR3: TGTGCCAGCAGCTTAGCAGGGGAGTCGGGGACCGGGGAGCTGTTTTTT.